Listed here are 29 T cell receptor beta chains from one sample, sequenced in a study of T cell changes during pregnancy in multiple sclerosis. Assay: immunoSEQ multiplex PCR; the TCRdb copy retains only in-frame clones and omits some. The data hold under 60,000 clones, with roughly 92% observed a single time. This sample comprised CD4+ T cells from peripheral blood mononuclear cells, obtained in the third trimester of pregnancy. These receptors originate from a female donor with multiple sclerosis, enrolled in a pregnancy study.

The J gene is TRBJ1-1, the V gene TRBV9; TRBD1 aligns across 7 bases. The junction had 6 bases not matched to a gene; V was cut back by 3 bases and J by 1 base. Germline V gene data show CDR1 as SGDLS and CDR2 as YYNGEE. The CDR3 has 15 amino acids. CDR3 coding DNA: TGTGCCAGCAGCGCGTCCGGGACAGCGAACACTGAAGCTTTCTTT. It encodes CASSASGTANTEAFF.

The chain joins TRBV19 to TRBJ2-1, with D possibly matching TRBD2 (7 bases). V was cut by 7 bases and J by 3 bases, with 16 bases left in between. This CDR3 spans 15 amino acids. Germline V gene lookup returns CDR1 LNHDA and CDR2 SQIVND (reference sequence). The CDR3 loop is CASMGGAGIYNEQFF. DNA for the CDR3: TGTGCCAGTATGGGGGGGGCCGGAATCTACAATGAGCAGTTCTTC.

The chain uses TRBV27 and TRBJ2-1, with a weak D call TRBD1 (6 bases). Germline V gives CDR1 MNHEY, CDR2 SMNVEV (reference sequence). The CDR3 sequence is 14 residues long. The V end lost 5 bases, the J end lost 7 bases, and 15 bases lay between the germline ends. The CDR3 DNA is TGTGCCAGCAGTCGCAAAGGGGGAGCAAATGAGCAGTTCTTC. Encoded protein: CASSRKGGANEQFF.

This rearrangement joins TRBV5-1 to TRBJ1-6, with TRBD1 identical over 8 bases. V lost 0 bases and J lost 6; bases outside the gene matches: 2. The germline CDR1 and CDR2 sequences are SGHRS and YFSETQ. This CDR3 contains 15 residues. DNA for the CDR3: TGCGCCAGCAGCTTGGGGACAGGGAGTAATTCACCCCTCCACTTT. Translating gives CASSLGTGSNSPLHF.

The chain uses TRBV19 and TRBJ1-1; D ambiguous. The CDR3 length is 13 residues. Trimming shortened V by 4 bases and J by 4 bases, and 10 bases separated the two germline ends. CDR1 and CDR2 from the germline V gene are LNHDA and SQIVND (reference sequence). CDR3 amino acids: CASSSGSSTEAFF. The CDR3 nucleotides are TGTGCCAGTAGTAGTGGTTCGAGCACTGAAGCTTTCTTT.

The V and J genes are TRBV15 and TRBJ2-3; TRBD1 is a possible D gene (5 bases). V lost 5 bases and J lost 14, with 23 bases in between. The CDR3 loop spans 14 amino acids. CDR1 LNHNV and CDR2 YYDKDF come from the germline V gene (reference sequence). The CDR3 loop is CATSRPGDSAPVYF. The CDR3 DNA reads as TGTGCCACCAGCCGCCCGGGTGACAGTGCCCCTGTGTATTTT.

This chain links TRBV7-6 with TRBJ2-5; TRBD2 agrees at 14 bases. CDR1 is SGHVS, CDR2 FNYEAQ, per germline. Losses at the gene ends were 1 base for V and 1 base for J; bases not matched to a gene: 2. The CDR3 extends over 17 amino acids. In DNA form, the CDR3 reads TGTGCCAGCAGCTTAGGACTAGCGGGAGGGATCCAAGAGACCCAGTACTTC. Translating gives CASSLGLAGGIQETQYF.

This clone was detected once. The rearrangement uses TRBV9 and TRBJ2-1; the match to TRBD2 covers 10 bases. The V gene's germline CDR1 is SGDLS and CDR2 YYNGEE. V gave up 0 bases and J gave up 5 bases; unmatched junction bases: 2. This CDR3 spans 15 amino acids. This CDR3 reads CASSVGLAGHNEQFF. Here the CDR3 DNA reads TGTGCCAGCAGCGTAGGACTAGCGGGCCACAATGAGCAGTTCTTC.

The V and J genes are TRBV18 and TRBJ1-1; the D gene is possibly TRBD1 (5 bases). CDR3 length equals 13 residues. In germline, CDR1 is KGHSH, CDR2 LQKENI. V was cut by 6 bases and J by 1 base, with 9 bases left in between. The CDR3 DNA is TGTGCCAGCTCCTCCGGGGGGAACACTGAAGCTTTCTTT. This sequence encodes CASSSGGNTEAFF.

The V call is TRBV29-1, the J call TRBJ2-3; 12 nucleotides match TRBD2. This CDR3 comprises 14 residues. Trimming removed 6 bases from V and 3 bases from J; junction bases left unmatched: 4. CDR1 SQVTM and CDR2 ANQGSEA come from the germline V gene. CDR3 in DNA: TGCAGCGTCACTAGCGGGGGGATAACAGATACGCAGTATTTT. This gives the protein CSVTSGGITDTQYF.

The chain employs TRBV7-3 and TRBJ1-5; a possible D gene is TRBD1 (5 bases). With 5 bases removed from V and 4 bases from J, the gap between germline ends came to 9 bases. CDR1 is SGHTA and CDR2 is FQGTGA in the germline V gene. There are 13 residues in the CDR3. The CDR3 loop is CASSRDSNQPQHF. Here the CDR3 DNA reads TGTGCCAGCAGCCGCGACAGTAATCAGCCCCAGCATTTT.

The J gene is TRBJ2-7, the V gene TRBV14, with D maybe TRBD2 (5 bases). The CDR3 has 13 amino acids. Trimming left V 6 bases short and J 2 bases short, with 11 bases between. Germline-derived CDR1 and CDR2 are SGHDN and FVKESK. The CDR3, as DNA: TGTGCCAGCAGTCGGCGGGCGACCTACGAGCAGTACTTC. This sequence encodes CASSRRATYEQYF.

This rearrangement joins TRBV7-3 to TRBJ2-1, with 9 bases aligning to TRBD2. CDR3 length: 14 residues. Trimming took 3 bases from V and 6 from J; bases not matched to a gene: 3. Germline values: CDR1 SGHTA, CDR2 FQGTGA. The CDR3 DNA reads as TGTGCCAGCAGCTTGATGACTAGCGGCAATGAGCAGTTCTTC. It yields the protein CASSLMTSGNEQFF. The complete variable domain, with remaining parts taken from reference TRBV7-3 and TRBJ2-1, reads GAGVSQTPSNKVTEKGKYVELRCDPISGHTALYWYRQSLGQGPEFLIYFQGTGAADDSGLPNDRFFAVRPEGSVSTLKIQRTERGDSAVYLCASSLMTSGNEQFFGPGTRLTVL.

This clone was counted a single time. The chain combines TRBV9 with TRBJ1-2; 9 nucleotides agree with TRBD1. The ends lost 0 bases at V and 5 bases at J; junction bases unmatched: 11. The CDR3 totals 17 residues. The germline V gene has CDR1 SGDLS and CDR2 YYNGEE. This CDR3 is CASSVASPGQGRYGYTF. Here the CDR3 DNA reads TGTGCCAGCAGCGTAGCCTCCCCCGGACAGGGGAGGTATGGCTACACCTTC.

The chain links TRBV6-6 to TRBJ2-7; the match to TRBD2 covers 11 bases. Germline V gene data show CDR1 as MNHNY and CDR2 as SVGAGI (reference sequence). V lost 6 bases and J lost 5; bases outside the gene matches: 12. This CDR3 spans 16 amino acids. CDR3 DNA: TGTGCCAGCAGCCAGGGGTTAGCGGGAGGGTGGGACGAGCAGTACTTC. This translates into CASSQGLAGGWDEQYF.

This chain links TRBV7-2 with TRBJ2-7, with 14 bases matching TRBD2. The junction had 8 bases not matched to a gene; V was cut back by 5 bases and J by 5 bases. The CDR3 length is 16 residues. The V gene's germline CDR1 is SGHTA and CDR2 FQGNSA. CDR3 region: CASSRRTGLAGDEQYF. DNA for the CDR3: TGTGCCAGCAGCCGCCGAACGGGACTAGCGGGAGACGAGCAGTACTTC.

The gene calls are TRBV19 and TRBJ2-3, with 11 bases that match TRBD2. The ends lost 2 bases at V and 2 bases at J; junction bases unmatched: 3. There are 16 residues in the CDR3. Germline V gene data show CDR1 as LNHDA and CDR2 as SQIVND (reference sequence). The CDR3 DNA reads as TGTGCCAGTAGTATACTAGCGGGGGGAACCACAGATACGCAGTATTTT. It specifies CASSILAGGTTDTQYF.

The chain is built from TRBV18 and TRBJ1-1; the match to TRBD1 covers 9 bases. Germline lookup yields CDR1 KGHSH and CDR2 LQKENI. The CDR3 has 14 amino acids. Germline trimming cut 2 bases from V and 4 bases from J; bases unmatched to any gene: 2. CDR3 amino acids: CASSPRDRATEAFF. The CDR3 DNA reads as TGTGCCAGCTCACCAAGGGACAGGGCCACTGAAGCTTTCTTT.

This clone was counted a single time. The chain links TRBV7-9 to TRBJ1-1; the D gene is possibly TRBD1 (6 bases). The germline V gene has CDR1 SEHNR and CDR2 FQNEAQ (reference sequence). The CDR3 length is 13 residues. Trimming stripped 2 bases from V and 3 bases from J, with 7 bases between. CDR3 nucleotides: TGTGCCAGCAGCTTACCAGGGGACACTGAAGCTTTCTTT. Protein product: CASSLPGDTEAFF.

This clone was recorded once. In DNA, the CDR3 is TGTGCCAGTAGTGAGTCCTCCTACGAGCAGTACTTC. Residues: CASSESSYEQYF. The V and J genes are TRBV19 and TRBJ2-7; D is ambiguous. V gave up 5 bases and J gave up 0 bases, with 5 bases separating them. Per germline, CDR1 LNHDA and CDR2 SQIVND (reference sequence). The CDR3 totals 12 residues. Full variable domain (missing parts from reference TRBV19 and TRBJ2-7): DGGITQSPKYLFRKEGQNVTLSCEQNLNHDAMYWYRQDPGQGLRLIYYSQIVNDFQKGDIAEGYSVSREKKESFPLTVTSAQKNPTAFYLCASSESSYEQYFGPGTRLTVT.

CDR3 loop: CASSQDRAIISYEQYF. As DNA, the CDR3 is TGCGCCAGCAGCCAAGACCGAGCGATCATCTCCTACGAGCAGTACTTC. The genes are TRBV4-1 and TRBJ2-7; D is unresolved. Germline V gene data show CDR1 as MGHRA and CDR2 as YSYEKL. The CDR3 covers 16 residues. The V end lost 0 bases, the J end lost 0 bases, and 12 bases lay between the germline ends.

DNA of the CDR3: TGTGCCAGCAGTGAACCAGGCTACACCTTC. This codes for CASSEPGYTF. The J gene is TRBJ1-2, the V gene TRBV2; no clear D gene. V was shortened by 2 bases and J by 8 bases, with 3 bases between the two germline ends. The CDR3 covers 10 residues. Germline V gene data show CDR1 as SNHLY and CDR2 as FYNNEI. The whole variable domain, filled in from reference TRBV2 and TRBJ1-2, reads EPEVTQTPSHQVTQMGQEVILRCVPISNHLYFYWYRQILGQKVEFLVSFYNNEISEKSEIFDDQFSVERPDGSNFTLKIRSTKLEDSAMYFCASSEPGYTFGSGTRLTVV.

V gene TRBV2 combines with J gene TRBJ1-1; 8 bases map to TRBD1. V shed 7 bases and J 0 bases; nucleotides not matched to a gene: 10. CDR1 and CDR2 from the germline V gene are SNHLY and FYNNEI. The CDR3 covers 16 residues. CDR3 amino acids: CASNRGGLRVNTEAFF. CDR3 nucleotides: TGTGCCAGCAACAGGGGGGGCCTCCGCGTGAACACTGAAGCTTTCTTT.

The rearrangement uses TRBV10-3 and TRBJ1-1; 8 bases agree with TRBD1. The CDR3 consists of 14 residues. CDR1 and CDR2 from the germline V gene are ENHRY and SYGVKD. The V and J ends lost 6 bases and 5 bases, in that order; junction bases with no gene match: 8. The CDR3 loop reads CAISPGQDVTEAFF. Here the CDR3 DNA reads TGTGCCATCAGCCCGGGACAGGATGTAACTGAAGCTTTCTTT.

This chain connects TRBV2 to TRBJ2-2; the D is unclear. V was cut by 6 bases and J by 5 bases, with 4 bases left in between. Germline CDR1 and CDR2: SNHLY and FYNNEI. CDR3 length: 11 amino acids. In nucleotides, the CDR3 is TGTGCCAGCAGAGAGACCGGGGAGCTGTTTTTT. It yields the protein CASRETGELFF.

This clone was seen a single time. The chain has TRBV2 and TRBJ1-2; a possible D gene is TRBD1 (5 bases). The CDR3 contains 13 residues. Germline CDR1 is SNHLY and CDR2 is FYNNEI. V was clipped by 6 bases and J by 8 bases, with 16 bases between them. This CDR3 is CASRGSGGEGYTF. CDR3 in DNA: TGTGCCAGCAGGGGATCTGGGGGGGAGGGCTACACCTTC.

This rearrangement joins TRBV27 to TRBJ2-2; 8 nucleotides match TRBD1. Germline CDR1 and CDR2: MNHEY and SMNVEV (reference sequence). The junction had 1 base not matched to a gene; V was cut back by 5 bases and J by 5 bases. This CDR3 region has 13 residues. The CDR3 DNA sequence: TGTGCCAGCAGTAGACAGGGGACCGGGGAGCTGTTTTTT. Protein: CASSRQGTGELFF.

The V gene is TRBV25-1, the J gene TRBJ1-6, with a tentative D call TRBD1 (5 bases). CDR1 MGHDK and CDR2 SYGVNS come from the germline V gene. V lost 4 bases and J 2 bases, leaving 9 bases between the germline ends. The CDR3 sequence is 15 residues long. The CDR3 DNA is TGTGCCAGCAGTGGTATGACAGCCTATAATTCACCCCTCCACTTT. Protein: CASSGMTAYNSPLHF.

This chain joins TRBV27 and TRBJ2-3; 9 bases align to TRBD2. Trimming at V came to 9 bases and at J to 3 bases, leaving 1 base not matched to a gene. Looked up from germline, CDR1 is MNHEY and CDR2 is SMNVEV (reference sequence). This CDR3 contains 12 residues. The CDR3 DNA reads as TGTGCCAGTAGCGGGGGAACAGATACGCAGTATTTT. Protein product: CASSGGTDTQYF.